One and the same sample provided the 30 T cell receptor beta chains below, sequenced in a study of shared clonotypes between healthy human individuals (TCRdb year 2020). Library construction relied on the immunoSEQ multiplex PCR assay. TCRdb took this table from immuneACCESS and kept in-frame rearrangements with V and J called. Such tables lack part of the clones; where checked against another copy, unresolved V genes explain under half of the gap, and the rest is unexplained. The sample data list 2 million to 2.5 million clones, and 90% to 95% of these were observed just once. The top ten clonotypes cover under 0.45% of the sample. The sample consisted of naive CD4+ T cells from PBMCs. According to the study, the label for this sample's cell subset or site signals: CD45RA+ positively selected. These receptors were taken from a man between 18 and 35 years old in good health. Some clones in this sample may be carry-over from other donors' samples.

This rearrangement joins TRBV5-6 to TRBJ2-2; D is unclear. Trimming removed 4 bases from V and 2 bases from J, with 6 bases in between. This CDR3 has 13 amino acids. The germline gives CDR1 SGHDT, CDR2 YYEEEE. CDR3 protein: CASSPYNTGELFF. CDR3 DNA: TGTGCCAGCAGCCCTTACAACACCGGGGAGCTGTTTTTT.

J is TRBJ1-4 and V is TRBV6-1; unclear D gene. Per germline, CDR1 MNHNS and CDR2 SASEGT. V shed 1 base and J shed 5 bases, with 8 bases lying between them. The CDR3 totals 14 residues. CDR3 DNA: TGTGCCAGCAGTGAAGTACCGATGAATGAAAAACTGTTTTTT. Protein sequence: CASSEVPMNEKLFF.

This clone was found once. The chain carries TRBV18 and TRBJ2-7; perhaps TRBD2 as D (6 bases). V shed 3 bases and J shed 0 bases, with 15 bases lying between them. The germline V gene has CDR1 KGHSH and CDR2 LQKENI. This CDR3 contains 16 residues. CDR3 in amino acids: CASSPRRDWVSYEQYF. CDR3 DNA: TGTGCCAGCTCACCCCGACGGGACTGGGTCTCCTACGAGCAGTACTTC.

The CDR3 reads CASSLSSIGAVGEKLFF. For the CDR3, the DNA is TGCGCCAGCAGCTTGAGTTCTATTGGGGCAGTAGGTGAAAAACTGTTTTTT. The chain carries TRBV5-1 and TRBJ1-4, with D possibly being TRBD1 (5 bases). In germline, CDR1 is SGHRS, CDR2 YFSETQ. The CDR3 is made up of 17 amino acids. V gave up 1 base and J gave up 7 bases, with 20 bases separating them.

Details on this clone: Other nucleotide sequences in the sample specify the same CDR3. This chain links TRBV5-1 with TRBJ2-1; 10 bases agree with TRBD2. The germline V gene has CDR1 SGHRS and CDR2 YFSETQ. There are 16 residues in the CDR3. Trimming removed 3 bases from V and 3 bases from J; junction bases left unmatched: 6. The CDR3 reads CASSSSGTSVYNEQFF. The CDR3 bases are TGCGCCAGCAGCTCCTCCGGGACTAGCGTCTACAATGAGCAGTTCTTC.

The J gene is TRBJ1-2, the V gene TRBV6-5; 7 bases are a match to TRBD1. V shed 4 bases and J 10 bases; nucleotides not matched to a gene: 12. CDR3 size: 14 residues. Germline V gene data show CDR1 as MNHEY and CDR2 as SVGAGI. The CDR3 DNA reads TGTGCCAGCAGTTCGCTATCCGGGACAGTAACCTACACCTTC. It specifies CASSSLSGTVTYTF.

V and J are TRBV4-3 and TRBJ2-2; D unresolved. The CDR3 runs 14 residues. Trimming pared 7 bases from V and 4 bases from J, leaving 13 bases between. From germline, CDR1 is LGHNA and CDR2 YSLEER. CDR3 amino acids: CASNDRSGTGELFF. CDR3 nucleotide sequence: TGCGCCAGCAATGATCGGTCGGGCACCGGGGAGCTGTTTTTT.

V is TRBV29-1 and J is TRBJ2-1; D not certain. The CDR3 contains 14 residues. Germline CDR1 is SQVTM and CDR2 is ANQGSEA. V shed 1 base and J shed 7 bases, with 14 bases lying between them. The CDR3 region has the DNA TGCAGCGTTGAAGCGGTAGGCACTGGGAATGAGCAGTTCTTC. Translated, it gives CSVEAVGTGNEQFF.

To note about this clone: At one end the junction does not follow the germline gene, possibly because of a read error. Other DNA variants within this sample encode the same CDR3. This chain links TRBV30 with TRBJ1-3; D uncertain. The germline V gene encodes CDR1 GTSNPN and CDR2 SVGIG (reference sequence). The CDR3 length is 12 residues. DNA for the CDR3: TGCGCCTGGGCGAACCCTGGAAACACCATATATTTT. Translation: CAWANPGNTIYF.

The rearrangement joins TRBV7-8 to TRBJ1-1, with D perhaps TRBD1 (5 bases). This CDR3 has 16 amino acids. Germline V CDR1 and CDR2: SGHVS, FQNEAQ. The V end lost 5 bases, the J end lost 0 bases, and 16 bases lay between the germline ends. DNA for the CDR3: TGTGCCAGCAGCCCCACTCGGTTGGGGCTGAACACTGAAGCTTTCTTT. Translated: CASSPTRLGLNTEAFF.

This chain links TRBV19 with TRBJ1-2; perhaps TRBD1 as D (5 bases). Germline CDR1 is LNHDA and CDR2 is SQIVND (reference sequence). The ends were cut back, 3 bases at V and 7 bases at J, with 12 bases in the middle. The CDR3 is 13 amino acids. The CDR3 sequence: CASSIGGRSGYTF. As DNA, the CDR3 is TGTGCCAGTAGTATCGGGGGAAGGAGTGGCTACACCTTC.

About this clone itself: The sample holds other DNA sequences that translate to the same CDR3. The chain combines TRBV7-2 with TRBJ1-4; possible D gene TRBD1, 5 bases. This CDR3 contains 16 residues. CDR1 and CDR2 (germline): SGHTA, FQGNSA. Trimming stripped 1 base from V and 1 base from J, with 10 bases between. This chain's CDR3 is CASSLGSGGTNEKLFF. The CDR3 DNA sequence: TGTGCCAGCAGCTTAGGATCCGGGGGAACTAATGAAAAACTGTTTTTT. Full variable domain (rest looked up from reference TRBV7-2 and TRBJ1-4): GAGVSQSPSNKVTEKGKDVELRCDPISGHTALYWYRQSLGQGLEFLIYFQGNSAPDKSGLPSDRFSAERTGGSVSTLTIQRTQQEDSAVYLCASSLGSGGTNEKLFFGSGTQLSVL.

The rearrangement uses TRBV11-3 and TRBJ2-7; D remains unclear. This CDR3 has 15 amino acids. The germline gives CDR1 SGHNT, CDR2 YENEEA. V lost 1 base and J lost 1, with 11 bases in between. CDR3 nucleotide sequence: TGTGCCAGCAGCTTAGGTAGGGATTTATCCTACGAGCAGTACTTC. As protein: CASSLGRDLSYEQYF. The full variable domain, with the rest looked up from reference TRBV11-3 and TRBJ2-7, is EAGVVQSPRYKIIEKKQPVAFWCNPISGHNTLYWYLQNLGQGPELLIRYENEEAVDDSQLPKDRFSAERLKGVDSTLKIQPAELGDSAVYLCASSLGRDLSYEQYFGPGTRLTVT.

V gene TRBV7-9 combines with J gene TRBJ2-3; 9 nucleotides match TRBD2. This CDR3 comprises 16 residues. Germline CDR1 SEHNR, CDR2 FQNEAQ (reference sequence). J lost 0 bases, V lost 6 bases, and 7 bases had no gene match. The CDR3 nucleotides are TGTGCCAGCAGAACCGGACTAGCGCCTAGCACAGATACGCAGTATTTT. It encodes CASRTGLAPSTDTQYF.

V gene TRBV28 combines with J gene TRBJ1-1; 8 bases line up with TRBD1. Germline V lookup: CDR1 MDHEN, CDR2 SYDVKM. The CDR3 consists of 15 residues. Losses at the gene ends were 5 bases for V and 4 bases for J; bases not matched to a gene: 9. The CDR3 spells CASSTYRGKGTEAFF. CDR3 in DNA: TGTGCCAGCAGTACCTACAGGGGGAAGGGCACTGAAGCTTTCTTT.

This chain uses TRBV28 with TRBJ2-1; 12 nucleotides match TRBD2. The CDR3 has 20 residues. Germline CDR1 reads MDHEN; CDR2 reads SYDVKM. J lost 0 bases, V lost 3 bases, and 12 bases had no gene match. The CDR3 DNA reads TGTGCCAGCAGTTTTTCTGGACTAGCGGGAACCGTGAGCTCCTACAATGAGCAGTTCTTC. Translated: CASSFSGLAGTVSSYNEQFF.

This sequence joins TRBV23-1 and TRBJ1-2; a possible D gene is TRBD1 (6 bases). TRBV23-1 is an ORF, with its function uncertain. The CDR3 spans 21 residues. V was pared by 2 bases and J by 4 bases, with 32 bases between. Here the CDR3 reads CASSQIGRGLIVRIHLYGYTF. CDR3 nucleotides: TGCGCCAGCAGTCAAATCGGCAGGGGACTGATAGTACGGATTCACCTCTATGGCTACACCTTC.

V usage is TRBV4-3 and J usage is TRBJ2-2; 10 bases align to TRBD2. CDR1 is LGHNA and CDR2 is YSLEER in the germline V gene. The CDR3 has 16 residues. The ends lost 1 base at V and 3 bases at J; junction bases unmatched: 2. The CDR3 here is CASSQVAGGYTGELFF. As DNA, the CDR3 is TGCGCCAGCAGCCAAGTAGCGGGAGGTTACACCGGGGAGCTGTTTTTT.

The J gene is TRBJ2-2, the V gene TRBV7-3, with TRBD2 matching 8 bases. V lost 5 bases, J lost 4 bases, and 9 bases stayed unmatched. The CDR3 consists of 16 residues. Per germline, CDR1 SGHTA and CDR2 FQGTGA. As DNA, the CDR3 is TGTGCCAGCAGCCCTAGACCCAGCGGGAGCACCGGGGAGCTGTTTTTT. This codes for CASSPRPSGSTGELFF.

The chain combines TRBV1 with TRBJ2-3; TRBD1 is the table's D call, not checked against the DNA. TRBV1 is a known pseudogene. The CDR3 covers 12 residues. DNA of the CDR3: TGCACCCCGGGACAGGGCACAGATACGCAGTATTTT. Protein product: CTPGQGTDTQYF.

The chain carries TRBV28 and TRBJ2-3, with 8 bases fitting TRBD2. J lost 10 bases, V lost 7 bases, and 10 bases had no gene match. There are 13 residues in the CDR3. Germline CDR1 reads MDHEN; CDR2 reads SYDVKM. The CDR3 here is CASTGGKASAQYF. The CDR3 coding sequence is TGTGCCAGCACGGGAGGGAAGGCATCTGCGCAGTATTTT.

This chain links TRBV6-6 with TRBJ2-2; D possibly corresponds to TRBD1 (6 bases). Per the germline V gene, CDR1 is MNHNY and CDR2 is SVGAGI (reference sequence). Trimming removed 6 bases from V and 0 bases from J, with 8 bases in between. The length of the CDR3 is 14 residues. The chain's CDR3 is CASSQGTNTGELFF. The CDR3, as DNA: TGTGCCAGCAGCCAGGGGACGAACACCGGGGAGCTGTTTTTT.

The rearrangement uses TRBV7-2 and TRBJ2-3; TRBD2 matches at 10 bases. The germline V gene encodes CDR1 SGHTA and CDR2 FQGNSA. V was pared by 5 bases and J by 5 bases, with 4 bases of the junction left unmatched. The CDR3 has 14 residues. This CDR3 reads CASSPSGSGDTQYF. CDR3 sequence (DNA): TGTGCCAGCAGCCCTAGCGGGAGTGGAGATACGCAGTATTTT.

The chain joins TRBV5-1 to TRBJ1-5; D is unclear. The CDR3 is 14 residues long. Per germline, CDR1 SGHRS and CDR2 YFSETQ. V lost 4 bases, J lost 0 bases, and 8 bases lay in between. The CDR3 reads CASSPEASNQPQHF. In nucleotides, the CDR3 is TGCGCCAGCAGCCCGGAAGCTAGCAATCAGCCCCAGCATTTT.

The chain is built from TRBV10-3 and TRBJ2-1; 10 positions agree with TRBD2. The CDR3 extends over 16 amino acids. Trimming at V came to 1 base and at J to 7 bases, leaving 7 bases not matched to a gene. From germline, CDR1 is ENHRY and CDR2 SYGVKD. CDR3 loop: CAISELEREGKNEQFF. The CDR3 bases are TGTGCCATCAGTGAGTTGGAGCGGGAGGGAAAAAATGAGCAGTTCTTC.

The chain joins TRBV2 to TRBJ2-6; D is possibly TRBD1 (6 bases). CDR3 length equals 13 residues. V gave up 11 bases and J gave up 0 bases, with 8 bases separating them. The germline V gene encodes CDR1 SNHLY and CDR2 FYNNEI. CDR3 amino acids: CAGGGSGANVLTF. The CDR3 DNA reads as TGTGCCGGGGGCGGCTCTGGGGCCAACGTCCTGACTTTC. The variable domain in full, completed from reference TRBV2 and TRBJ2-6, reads EPEVTQTPSHQVTQMGQEVILRCVPISNHLYFYWYRQILGQKVEFLVSFYNNEISEKSEIFDDQFSVERPDGSNFTLKIRSTKLEDSAMYFCAGGGSGANVLTFGAGSRLTVL.

The DNA of the CDR3 is TGTGCCAGCACGATTTTTGGGGCGGCCTATAGCAATCAGCCCCAGCATTTT. It codes for CASTIFGAAYSNQPQHF. The chain links TRBV28 to TRBJ1-5, with TRBD1 as a possible D gene (5 bases). This CDR3 has 17 residues. Deletions cut 7 bases from V and 0 bases from J, with 19 bases between. Germline loops: CDR1 MDHEN, CDR2 SYDVKM.

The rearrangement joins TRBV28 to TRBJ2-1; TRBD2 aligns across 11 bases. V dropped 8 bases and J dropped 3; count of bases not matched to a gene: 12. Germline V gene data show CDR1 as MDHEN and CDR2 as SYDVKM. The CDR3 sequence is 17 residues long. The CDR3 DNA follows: TGTGCCAGCCAACTAGATATCGGGACTAGCGGCTACAATGAGCAGTTCTTC. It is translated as CASQLDIGTSGYNEQFF.

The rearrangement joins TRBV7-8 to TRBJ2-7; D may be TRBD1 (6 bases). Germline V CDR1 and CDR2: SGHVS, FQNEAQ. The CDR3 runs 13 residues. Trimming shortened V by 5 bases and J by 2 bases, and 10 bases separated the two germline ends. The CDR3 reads CASSADRAYEQYF. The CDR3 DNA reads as TGTGCCAGCAGCGCGGACAGAGCCTACGAGCAGTACTTC.

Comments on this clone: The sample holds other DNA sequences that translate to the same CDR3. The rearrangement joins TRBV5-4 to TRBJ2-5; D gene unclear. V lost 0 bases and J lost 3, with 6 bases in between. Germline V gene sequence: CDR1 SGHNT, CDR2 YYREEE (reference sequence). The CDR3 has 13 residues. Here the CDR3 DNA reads TGTGCCAGCAGCTTGGATAGAGAAGAGACCCAGTACTTC. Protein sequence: CASSLDREETQYF.